This TCR beta chain was recovered during a study of blood T cell repertoires in COVID-19. CDR1 is SGHRS, CDR2 YFSETQ, per germline. After removal of 4 bases from V and 5 bases from J, the junction contained 11 bases not matched to a gene. CDR3 length equals 16 residues. Data came from immunoSEQ multiplex PCR; TCRdb stores just in-frame clones and leaves some out. The sample lists about 270,000 clones, more than 75% seen once, with around 1.7% in the top ten. V is TRBV5-1 and J is TRBJ2-3; 9 bases match TRBD2. The receptor's source is a woman in her sixties or seventies who had recovered from COVID-19. The specimen was peripheral blood. Here the CDR3 reads CASSPMTSGLQDTQYF. CDR3 nucleotide sequence: TGCGCCAGCAGCCCTATGACTAGCGGTCTACAAGATACGCAGTATTTT.